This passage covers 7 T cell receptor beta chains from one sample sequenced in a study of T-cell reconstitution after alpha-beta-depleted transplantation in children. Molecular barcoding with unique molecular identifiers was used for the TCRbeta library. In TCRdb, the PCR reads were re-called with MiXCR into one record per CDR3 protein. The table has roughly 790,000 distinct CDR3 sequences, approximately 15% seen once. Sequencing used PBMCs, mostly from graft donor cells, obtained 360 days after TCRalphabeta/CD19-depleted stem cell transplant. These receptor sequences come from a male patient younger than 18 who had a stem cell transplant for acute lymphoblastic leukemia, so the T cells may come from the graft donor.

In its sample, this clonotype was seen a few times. This CDR3 is CASSERVFPFGQGELKLAKNIQYF. For the CDR3, the DNA is TGTGCCAGCAGTGAAAGAGTCTTTCCTTTCGGACAGGGCGAACTTAAATTAGCCAAAAACATTCAGTACTTC. The V call is TRBV6-4, the J call TRBJ2-4; the match to TRBD1 covers 8 bases. V gave up 3 bases and J gave up 0 bases; unmatched junction bases: 28. CDR1 and CDR2 from the germline V gene are MRHNA and SNTAGT. The CDR3 spans 24 residues.

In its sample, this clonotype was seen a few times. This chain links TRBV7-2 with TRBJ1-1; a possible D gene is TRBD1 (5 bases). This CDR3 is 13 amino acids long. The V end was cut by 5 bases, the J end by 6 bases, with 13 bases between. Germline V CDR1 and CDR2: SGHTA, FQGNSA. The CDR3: CASSRGRGSEAFF. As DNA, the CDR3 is TGTGCCAGCAGCCGAGGACGGGGGTCTGAAGCTTTCTTT. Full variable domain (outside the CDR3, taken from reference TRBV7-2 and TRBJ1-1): GAGVSQSPSNKVTEKGKDVELRCDPISGHTALYWYRQSLGQGLEFLIYFQGNSAPDKSGLPSDRFSAERTGGSVSTLTIQRTQQEDSAVYLCASSRGRGSEAFFGQGTRLTVV.

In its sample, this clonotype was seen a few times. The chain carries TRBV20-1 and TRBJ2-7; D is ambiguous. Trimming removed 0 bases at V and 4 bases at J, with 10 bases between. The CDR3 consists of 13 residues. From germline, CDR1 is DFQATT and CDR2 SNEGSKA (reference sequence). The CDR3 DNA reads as TGCAGTGCTAGAGATCTTGCGGCATACGAGCAGTACTTC. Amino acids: CSARDLAAYEQYF.

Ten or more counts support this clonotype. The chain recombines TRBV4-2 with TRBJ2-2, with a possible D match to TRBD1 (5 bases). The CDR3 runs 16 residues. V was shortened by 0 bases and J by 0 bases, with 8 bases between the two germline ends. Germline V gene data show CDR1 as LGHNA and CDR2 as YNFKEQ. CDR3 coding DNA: TGTGCCAGCAGCCAAGAGGGGCTTTCGAACACCGGGGAGCTGTTTTTT. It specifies CASSQEGLSNTGELFF.

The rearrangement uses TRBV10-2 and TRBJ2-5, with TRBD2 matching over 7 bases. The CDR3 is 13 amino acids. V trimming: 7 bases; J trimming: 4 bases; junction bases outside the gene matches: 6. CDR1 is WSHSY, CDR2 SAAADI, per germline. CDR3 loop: CASIASGGETQYF. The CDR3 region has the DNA TGCGCCAGCATTGCGTCGGGAGGAGAGACCCAGTACTTC.

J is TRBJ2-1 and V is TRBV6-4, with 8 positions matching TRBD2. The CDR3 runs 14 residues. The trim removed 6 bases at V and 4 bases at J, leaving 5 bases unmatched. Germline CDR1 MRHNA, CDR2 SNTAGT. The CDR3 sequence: CASRPGLGYNEQFF. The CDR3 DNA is TGTGCCAGCAGACCGGGACTAGGGTACAATGAGCAGTTCTTC.

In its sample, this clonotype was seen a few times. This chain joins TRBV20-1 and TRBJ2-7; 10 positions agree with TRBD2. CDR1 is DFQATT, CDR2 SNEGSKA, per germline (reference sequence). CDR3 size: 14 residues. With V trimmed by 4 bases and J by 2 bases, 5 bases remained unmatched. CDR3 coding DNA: TGCAGTGCTACAAGACTAGCGGGCACCTACGAGCAGTACTTC. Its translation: CSATRLAGTYEQYF.